A selection of T cell receptor beta chains follows, all from one sample in a study of blood T cell repertoires in COVID-19. Profiled with immunoSEQ multiplex PCR; TCRdb holds only in-frame clones, not every one. The table has some 350,000 clones, around 87% seen once. The sample was PBMCs or T cells enriched from blood (not recorded which). These receptors all come from a woman in her twenties or thirties who had recovered from COVID-19. Each CDR3 is given with its conserved first and last residue. A D gene is named only where the DNA matches it firmly.

v_call: TRBV11-2; j_call: TRBJ1-2; d_call: NA; cdr3_aa: CASSLGSGFRGYTF
v_call: TRBV19; j_call: TRBJ1-2; d_call: NA; cdr3_aa: CASSVRLANYGYTF
v_call: TRBV6-2/TRBV6-3; j_call: TRBJ2-3; d_call: NA; cdr3_aa: CASSTNPKGGAFTDTQYF
v_call: TRBV6-5; j_call: TRBJ1-1; d_call: TRBD1; cdr3_aa: CASSRTGREAFF
v_call: TRBV10-3; j_call: TRBJ2-5; d_call: TRBD2; cdr3_aa: CAIRGGGQETQYF
v_call: TRBV6-4; j_call: TRBJ2-7; d_call: TRBD1; cdr3_aa: CASSEGQGAYEQYF
v_call: TRBV5-1; j_call: TRBJ1-4; d_call: NA; cdr3_aa: CASSPGGAEEKLFF
v_call: TRBV5-1; j_call: TRBJ1-2; d_call: TRBD1; cdr3_aa: CASSLEGQGYDGYTF
v_call: TRBV30; j_call: TRBJ1-4; d_call: NA; cdr3_aa: CAWSYAANEKLFF
v_call: TRBV19; j_call: TRBJ2-7; d_call: TRBD1; cdr3_aa: CASSPGTGYYEQYF
v_call: TRBV7-8; j_call: TRBJ1-5; d_call: NA; cdr3_aa: CASSLAALQVGYQPQHF
v_call: TRBV18; j_call: TRBJ1-3; d_call: TRBD1; cdr3_aa: CASSPPGQGGSTIYF
v_call: TRBV2; j_call: TRBJ1-5; d_call: TRBD1; cdr3_aa: CASSDAEQGERPQHF
v_call: TRBV18; j_call: TRBJ1-1; d_call: TRBD1; cdr3_aa: CASSRDRAENTEAFF
v_call: TRBV6-6; j_call: TRBJ2-1; d_call: NA; cdr3_aa: CATRRALPYNEQFF
v_call: TRBV19; j_call: TRBJ1-2; d_call: NA; cdr3_aa: CASSIDRDYGYTF
v_call: TRBV2; j_call: TRBJ1-2; d_call: NA; cdr3_aa: CASSSDGNYGYTF
v_call: TRBV25-1; j_call: TRBJ2-3; d_call: TRBD2; cdr3_aa: CASSEGRLLAGITDTQYF
v_call: TRBV6-2/TRBV6-3; j_call: TRBJ2-3; d_call: NA; cdr3_aa: CASSYSWRDTQYF
v_call: TRBV19; j_call: TRBJ2-7; d_call: NA; cdr3_aa: CASSERGDSISYEQYF
v_call: TRBV10-3; j_call: TRBJ1-4; d_call: NA; cdr3_aa: CAISAGEKLFF
v_call: TRBV5-4; j_call: TRBJ2-3; d_call: NA; cdr3_aa: CASSSTRGSRNTQYF
v_call: TRBV28; j_call: TRBJ1-3; d_call: NA; cdr3_aa: CASSLWRALGGNTIYF
v_call: TRBV6-2/TRBV6-3; j_call: TRBJ2-2; d_call: NA; cdr3_aa: CASSFVSSGELFF
v_call: TRBV18; j_call: TRBJ2-7; d_call: TRBD2; cdr3_aa: CASSRDYISYEQYF
v_call: TRBV6-5; j_call: TRBJ2-5; d_call: TRBD2; cdr3_aa: CASSYARGGRETQYF
v_call: TRBV6-2/TRBV6-3; j_call: TRBJ2-7; d_call: TRBD2; cdr3_aa: CASSYRLAATYEQYF
v_call: TRBV2; j_call: TRBJ2-7; d_call: TRBD2; cdr3_aa: CASTLAGGLYEQYF
v_call: TRBV10-3; j_call: TRBJ1-1; d_call: NA; cdr3_aa: CAIRRLMNTEAFF
v_call: TRBV10-1; j_call: TRBJ1-1; d_call: NA; cdr3_aa: CASSLTGTEAFF
v_call: TRBV11-2; j_call: TRBJ2-7; d_call: NA; cdr3_aa: CASSLAGTPTYEQYF
v_call: TRBV25-1; j_call: TRBJ2-1; d_call: TRBD2; cdr3_aa: CASSDLGGDHNEQFF
v_call: TRBV6-5; j_call: TRBJ1-1; d_call: TRBD1; cdr3_aa: CASSSDGTGEAFF
v_call: TRBV4-1; j_call: TRBJ2-7; d_call: NA; cdr3_aa: CASSQTESSYEQYF
v_call: TRBV7-6; j_call: TRBJ1-2; d_call: TRBD1; cdr3_aa: CASSLNGQGDGYTF
v_call: TRBV27; j_call: TRBJ1-2; d_call: TRBD1; cdr3_aa: CASSSASRDRVRGYTF
v_call: TRBV3-1/TRBV3-2; j_call: TRBJ1-2; d_call: NA; cdr3_aa: CASSQDRHHNYGYTF
v_call: TRBV14; j_call: TRBJ2-5; d_call: TRBD1; cdr3_aa: CASSQVTGTGVTQYF
v_call: TRBV7-2; j_call: TRBJ2-7; d_call: NA; cdr3_aa: CASSSTRGYEQYF
v_call: TRBV7-9; j_call: TRBJ1-2; d_call: TRBD1; cdr3_aa: CASSYNKPGQYNYGYTF
v_call: TRBV5-1; j_call: TRBJ2-6; d_call: NA; cdr3_aa: CASRGGSQSGGANVLTF
v_call: TRBV6-5; j_call: TRBJ2-5; d_call: TRBD2; cdr3_aa: CASRRGSGVQETQYF
v_call: TRBV19; j_call: TRBJ1-6; d_call: NA; cdr3_aa: CASSIGPGDLKRNSPLHF
v_call: TRBV2; j_call: TRBJ2-2; d_call: NA; cdr3_aa: CASDRSTGELFF
v_call: TRBV28; j_call: TRBJ1-2; d_call: TRBD1; cdr3_aa: CASRPTGKGNYGYTF
v_call: TRBV9; j_call: TRBJ2-2; d_call: NA; cdr3_aa: CASSSRVNTGELFF
v_call: TRBV6-1; j_call: TRBJ1-2; d_call: TRBD1; cdr3_aa: CASSEGTGRGYTF
v_call: TRBV4-1; j_call: TRBJ2-7; d_call: NA; cdr3_aa: CASSPLRQSYEQYF
v_call: TRBV19; j_call: TRBJ1-3; d_call: TRBD1; cdr3_aa: CASSAPGDSHSYSGNTIYF
v_call: TRBV18; j_call: TRBJ1-2; d_call: TRBD1; cdr3_aa: CASSPGDRGDGYTF
v_call: TRBV1; j_call: TRBJ2-1; d_call: NA; cdr3_aa: CTSSQEGTSGPGEQFF
v_call: TRBV28; j_call: TRBJ1-1; d_call: TRBD1; cdr3_aa: CASSSGQGLNSNTDAFF
v_call: TRBV3-1/TRBV3-2; j_call: TRBJ1-1; d_call: TRBD1; cdr3_aa: CASSHAGGNTEAFF
v_call: TRBV19; j_call: TRBJ2-1; d_call: NA; cdr3_aa: CATRREAYNEQFF
v_call: TRBV12-3/TRBV12-4; j_call: TRBJ2-5; d_call: NA; cdr3_aa: CASSFTSEETQYF
v_call: TRBV11-2; j_call: TRBJ2-7; d_call: TRBD2; cdr3_aa: CASSFTSGGDYEQYF